The entry that follows covers one TCR beta chain sequence. The antigen is not known. These data belong to a study of STAT3 mutations in large granular lymphocyte leukemia. The wider study: Over half of T-LGLL patients had one or more immunosuppressive regimens.

Study-level points and caveats: In about 30% of the 18 patients, new TCR clonotypes emerged after therapy. In T-cell large granular lymphocyte leukemia, about half of patients showed multiple immunodominant subclonotypes.

The germline gives CDR1 SGHVS, CDR2 FQNEAQ. V was trimmed by 2 bases and J by 7 bases, leaving 26 bases between them. This CDR3 region has 19 residues. Sequencing used immunoSEQ multiplex PCR; TCRdb keeps in-frame clones, though not all of them. The sample contains about 42,000 clones, about 81% of which appear only once. This clonotype originated in a human donor with T large granular lymphocyte leukemia. Some clones in this sample may be carry-over from other donors' samples. The sequencing sample was made of PBMCs. The chain recombines TRBV7-8 with TRBJ2-2; D may match TRBD1 or TRBD2 (5 bases each). The CDR3 region has the DNA TGTGCCAGCAGCTTACGGACGGGTGGGGGATGGCCCCATGGCGGGGAGCTGTTTTTT. It yields the protein CASSLRTGGGWPHGGELFF. Full variable domain (outside the CDR3, taken from reference TRBV7-8 and TRBJ2-2): GAGVSQSPRYKVAKRGQDVALRCDPISGHVSLFWYQQALGQGPEFLTYFQNEAQLDKSGLPSDRFFAERPEGSVSTLKIQRTQQEDSAVYLCASSLRTGGGWPHGGELFFGEGSRLTVL.